This is a list of T cell receptor beta chains from one sample in a study of blood T cells in healthy people across ages. MiXCR, run by TCRdb on the 5' RACE reads, gives a single entry per CDR3 protein. The repertoire holds some 900,000 distinct CDR3 sequences, with under 50% as singletons. What was sequenced was blood. Receptors were obtained from a man aged 25-45 years in good health. Both conserved end residues are part of each CDR3. Fields, in order: V gene, J gene, CDR3 protein.

v_gene: TRBV6-5; j_gene: TRBJ1-2; CDR3aa: CASSSGDINYGYTF
v_gene: TRBV6-2/TRBV6-3; j_gene: TRBJ2-1; CDR3aa: CASSSSGGLNNEQFF
v_gene: TRBV15; j_gene: TRBJ2-3; CDR3aa: CATSRDLSSGGPRNTQYF
v_gene: TRBV4-3; j_gene: TRBJ2-6; CDR3aa: CASSHPAGANVLTF
v_gene: TRBV20-1; j_gene: TRBJ2-6; CDR3aa: CSARQDRSSGANVLTF
v_gene: TRBV24-1; j_gene: TRBJ2-5; CDR3aa: CATSDPHRGQETQYF
v_gene: TRBV6-2/TRBV6-3; j_gene: TRBJ1-2; CDR3aa: CASRNRNYGYTF
v_gene: TRBV28; j_gene: TRBJ2-5; CDR3aa: CASRGDETGEREQYF
v_gene: TRBV7-2; j_gene: TRBJ2-7; CDR3aa: CASSVYSGGYEQYF
v_gene: TRBV7-2; j_gene: TRBJ1-1; CDR3aa: CASSVDTNTEAFF
v_gene: TRBV3-1; j_gene: TRBJ1-2; CDR3aa: CASSQDENRYGYTF
v_gene: TRBV6-2/TRBV6-3; j_gene: TRBJ2-1; CDR3aa: CATGPWTGVYNEQFF
v_gene: TRBV6-5; j_gene: -; CDR3aa: CASSLGLGTGGYEQYF
v_gene: TRBV24-1; j_gene: TRBJ2-1; CDR3aa: CATRITTSGGSFF
v_gene: TRBV7-9; j_gene: TRBJ1-3; CDR3aa: CASSQRGQGARNTIYF
v_gene: TRBV25-1; j_gene: TRBJ1-2; CDR3aa: CASGSGSGDYGYTF
v_gene: TRBV5-1; j_gene: TRBJ1-5; CDR3aa: CASSEGGMGSQPQHF
v_gene: TRBV7-3; j_gene: TRBJ2-1; CDR3aa: CASSLGVGGALDEQFF
v_gene: TRBV11-3; j_gene: TRBJ1-6; CDR3aa: CASSLERGLQSPLHF
v_gene: TRBV7-2; j_gene: TRBJ2-4; CDR3aa: CASSLREMDIQYF
v_gene: TRBV29-1; j_gene: TRBJ2-4; CDR3aa: CSVDPLAKNIQYF
v_gene: TRBV7-2; j_gene: TRBJ2-3; CDR3aa: CASSGQGIRADTQYF
v_gene: TRBV20-1; j_gene: TRBJ1-5; CDR3aa: CSAPPADRNQPQHF
v_gene: TRBV28; j_gene: -; CDR3aa: CATTIVGGNAYEQYF
v_gene: TRBV18; j_gene: TRBJ2-7; CDR3aa: CASSDRGAPYEQYF
v_gene: TRBV4-2; j_gene: TRBJ1-2; CDR3aa: CASSQDVASTVNYGYTF
v_gene: TRBV7-9; j_gene: TRBJ1-2; CDR3aa: CASSNRQDGYTF
v_gene: TRBV3-1; j_gene: TRBJ1-2; CDR3aa: CASSQPGQGMNYGYTF